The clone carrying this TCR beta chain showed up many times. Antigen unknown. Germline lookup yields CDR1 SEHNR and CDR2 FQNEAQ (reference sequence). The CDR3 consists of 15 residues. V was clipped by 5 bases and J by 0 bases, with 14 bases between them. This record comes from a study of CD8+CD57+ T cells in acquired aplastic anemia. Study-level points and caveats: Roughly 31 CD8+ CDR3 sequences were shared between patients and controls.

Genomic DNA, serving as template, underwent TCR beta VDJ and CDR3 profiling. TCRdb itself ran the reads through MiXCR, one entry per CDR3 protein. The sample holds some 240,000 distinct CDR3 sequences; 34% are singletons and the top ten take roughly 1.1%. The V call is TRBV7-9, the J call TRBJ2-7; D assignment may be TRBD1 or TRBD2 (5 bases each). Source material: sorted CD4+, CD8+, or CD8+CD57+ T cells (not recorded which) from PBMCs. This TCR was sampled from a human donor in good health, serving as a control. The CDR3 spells CASSVGRGSSYEQYF. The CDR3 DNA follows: TGTGCCAGCAGCGTGGGACGGGGAAGCTCCTACGAGCAGTACTTC.